This T cell receptor (beta chain) was recorded in a study of cytomegalovirus exposure and HLA in healthy donors (dated by TCRdb to about 2017). A note on the overall study: An earlier analysis of some 500 of the donors reported 250 to 300 Gb of sequence data and some 100 million unique TCR beta sequences from 150 million to 200 million T cells. The study was designed to test whether signatures of past pathogen exposure could be identified by cataloging public T cell receptors. In the later analysis, no new phenotypic data were used to find candidate immune exposures; instead, reliance was placed on TCR beta sequences and their occurrence across donors. Besides the first cohort of around 670 subjects, a separate validation cohort made up of over a hundred different subjects was used. Among the roughly 400 genotyped donors, about 83% belonged to the genetic ancestry cluster associated with self-reported Caucasian donors. Using immunosequencing, the study profiled T cell repertoires from 640 or so subjects and related those repertoires to cytomegalovirus serostatus. A later genetic analysis took genome-wide SNP genotypes for 398 of the 666 donors and used that subset as a discovery cohort. Among approximately 370 genotyped donors of the cohort, an average of roughly 230,000 unique TCR beta nucleotide sequences was sequenced per donor, of which about 20% were non-productive. About five DR-DQ haplotypes were treated as single units for association and clustering because of strong linkage in the cohort. Donor age, sex, ethnicity and CMV serostatus were collected together with the repertoire data. A later analysis re-analyzed previously published TCR beta repertoires from 550 to 700 donors and added high-resolution HLA genotyping to study TCR occurrence patterns. An earlier analysis of approximately 630 of the donors applied high-throughput TCR beta sequencing to assess whether each TCR beta V gene segment acted as functional or pseudogenic. High-throughput TCR immunosequencing, statistical association of individual TCRs with disease status, and machine learning were combined to predict cytomegalovirus infection status. All discovery cohort repertoires had been generated on a single sequencing platform. HLA typing covered class I and class II loci at four-digit resolution. The number of donors typed differed by locus, with about 629-630 for A, B, C, DRB1 and DQB1, roughly 520 for DQA1, under 610 for DPA1, and around 430 for DPB1. An early release covering roughly 580 HLA-typed donors comprised about 290 gigabases of sequencing data and tens of millions of unique TCR sequences.

The method behind the library was the immunoSEQ multiplex PCR assay. For the multiplex PCR, a mixture combining 60 forward primers for TCR Vbeta segments and 13 reverse primers for TCR Jbeta segments was used. The CDR3 region of rearranged TCR beta genes was amplified from genomic DNA by a multiplex PCR assay. Amplified TCR beta libraries were sequenced as 87-base-pair reads on the Illumina HiSeq System. Turning to the authors' computational methods: Across the roughly 700 repertoires, a later analysis counted tens of millions of unique TCR beta chains, 8.5 million to 12 million of which were shared by at least two donors. Raw reads were error-corrected and collapsed into unique sequences by a nearest-neighbor algorithm in which closely related sequences were merged to remove PCR and sequencing errors. V, D and J gene segments were assigned by aligning CDR3 sequences to IMGT reference sequences. For a sequence to be retained, at least a six-nucleotide match to both a V gene segment and a J gene segment was required. Rearrangements were called productive when the CDR3 lacked stop codons and stayed in frame with V and J; all others were non-productive. CDR3 was defined according to IMGT convention as the region running from the second conserved V-encoded cysteine to the conserved J-encoded phenylalanine. The earlier analysis of some 580 of the donors excluded any sequence lacking an unambiguous match to a single V gene segment. In an earlier analysis of about 590 of the donors, a V segment was called functional when productive rearrangements were above 56.7%, and segregating when the standard deviation between donors exceeded 5%. A statistical classification framework was built to diagnose cytomegalovirus status from the catalog of TCR beta chain sequences. V and J gene assignment, in a later analysis, came from comparing TCR nucleotide sequences with IMGT/GENE-DB human TR gene sequences. The TCRdist pipeline was used in a later analysis to assign CDR3 sequences and most-parsimonious VDJ recombination scenarios. A later analysis defined each TCR beta chain by its CDR3 amino acid sequence plus V-gene family, and excluded reads lacking a unique V-gene family. A later analysis removed 500 to 650 highly shared, low-generation-probability nucleotide sequences to deal with suspected cross-contamination and a sequencing artifact. A later analysis calculated a clonal expansion index for each public chain from normalized within-repertoire ranks of inferred template counts. Generation probabilities in a later analysis came from a VDJ recombination model fitted to out-of-frame rearrangements, and those results were checked against IGoR. Hypergeometric tests were used in a later analysis to score TCR-TCR, TCR-HLA and TCR-CMV co-occurrence, with a repertoire-size bias correction applied to the TCR pairs. In a later analysis, false discovery rates were estimated by permuting HLA or CMV assignments 20 times. In a later analysis, co-occurring TCRs were grouped with DBSCAN, and TCRdist sequence similarity was added when clustering was performed within HLA-allele-positive subsets. For co-occurrence clustering, repertoires with fewer than 30,000 or more than 120,000 public chains were excluded, along with four to six repertoires with anomalous nucleotide sharing. Held by TCRdb, this immuneACCESS table contains in-frame sequences only and omits some clones. Under half of the omission traces to an unresolved V gene where checked; the cause of the rest is unknown. Clonal size and the V and J genes are those of that table, whereas D and trimming came from the DNA. The sample data list about 130,000 clones, and approximately 78% of these were observed just once. The ten largest clones represent about 7.5% of the sample.

Taken from cysteine to phenylalanine, the CDR3 has 14 residues. CDR3 DNA only is kept here, 42 bases in frame from base 1. V sheds 7 bases and J sheds 0 bases, leaving 11 bases between their ends. The germline V gene gives CDR1 as SGHRS and CDR2 as YFSETQ. The cohort consisted of some 730 healthy bone marrow donors. Cohort members were all nominally healthy when sampled, although unrecorded immune exposures were likely present. The donor was CMV seropositive and belonged to the group of 250 to 300 seropositive cohort members. Each donor provided a peripheral blood sample, and peripheral blood mononuclear cells were used for TCR beta sequencing. The Qiagen DNeasy Blood Extraction Kit was used to extract genomic DNA from the blood cell samples. As regards this clone: The antigen it recognizes is unknown. Base qualities are missing; no much larger clone stands one base away.

Here is what the overall study found, with its caveats: Some IMGT-functional V segments, including TRBV6-2 and TRBV6-3, could not be distinguished by the 87-base-pair reads and were therefore excluded. The earlier analysis of 587 of the donors excluded about 16 rarely observed V segments, including chromosome 9 orphons, because counts were too low. Most TCR sequences were observed very rarely across donors, whereas some public TCRs were present in many individuals. A cluster of highly shared sequence variants was judged likely to represent a technical artifact of the sequencing pipeline. In a later analysis, several top co-occurrence clusters were reported to appear linked to parvovirus B19, influenza, CMV and Epstein-Barr virus. A later genetic analysis associated a missense DCLRE1C variant with V-gene and J-gene trimming of TCR beta chains, and an independent cohort replicated the association. Correlated functional status among segregating V segments might reflect linkage disequilibrium, but an unknown experimental factor could not be ruled out. A later genetic analysis reported fewer N-insertions in productive TCRs among donors in an Asian-associated ancestry cluster than the roughly 700-donor mean. Because HLA typing was unavailable for some donors at each locus, only the typed subset was used in association tests. The authors suggested that the approach could potentially be generalized to other disease states and immunological phenotypes. Sequencing depth was assumed to be roughly uniform across donors in the presence/absence analyses, though that assumption may not hold. The study listed around 160 TCR beta chains as associated with cytomegalovirus. Three of the identified cytomegalovirus-associated TCR beta chains were confirmed in vitro to be specific for cytomegalovirus antigens. Only TCR beta chains were sequenced in this cohort, and the absence of alpha or paired-chain data limited detectable features. A later analysis found that HLA-associated TCR beta chains were more clonally expanded and had lower generation probabilities than equally common non-associated chains. For the cohort, immune exposure information was limited to CMV serostatus. Assigning TCR associations to individual alleles was difficult when HLA alleles, especially DR and DQ, strongly co-occurred. According to a later analysis, most CMV-associated TCR beta chains appeared to be HLA-restricted, and the HLA associations seemed to be driven largely by CMV exposure. At a false discovery rate of 0.05, a later analysis linked under 20,000 TCR beta sequences to specific HLA alleles. A later analysis found that TCR association rates varied across HLA loci, with DRB1 alleles showing the most associated TCRs and HLA-C alleles the fewest. A further reported finding was that TCR beta sequences accurately predicted the HLA-A and HLA-B alleles for most subjects in the first cohort. In an earlier analysis of 587 of the donors, most TCR beta V segments appeared in productive rearrangements about 87% or about 30% of the time, broadly matching IMGT annotations. The classifier was reported to diagnose cytomegalovirus status with high specificity and sensitivity in both the original and validation cohorts.

The receptor was derived from a woman between 50 and 59 years old in good health and CMV-seropositive. Source material: PBMCs. The chain links TRBV5-1 with TRBJ2-1, with no confidently assigned D gene. The CDR3 corresponds to CASQVKGSYNEQFF. The nucleotide sequence reads TGCGCCAGCCAGGTCAAAGGCTCCTACAATGAGCAGTTCTTC.